Here is one T cell receptor (beta chain) with its context. The V and J ends lost 6 bases and 7 bases respectively, with 13 bases between them. Germline loops: CDR1 MDHEN, CDR2 SYDVKM. The CDR3 consists of 13 residues. The sample belongs to a study of blood T cell repertoires in COVID-19. For the study at large: Sources were T cells, B-cell-depleted T cells, or PBMCs; the material itself was cDNA or gDNA.

In the original workflow: Estimation of nucleated cell counts relied on the amplification of reference gene primers. Data came from immunoSEQ multiplex PCR; TCRdb stores just in-frame clones and leaves some out. The D gene and trimming were derived from the DNA, and the V and J assignments and clone size from that table. The sample holds roughly 160,000 clones; more than 65% are singletons and the top ten take around 8%. This clonotype originated in a woman between 55 and 75 years old with COVID-19, enrolled during active disease. The rearrangement joins TRBV28 to TRBJ1-5; tentatively, D is TRBD1 (5 bases). Sequencing was done on a sample of peripheral blood. DNA of the CDR3: TGTGCCAGCAGCCCTGCGGGGGACCAGCCCCAGCATTTT. Its protein product is CASSPAGDQPQHF.